Below, 25 T cell receptor beta chains from the same sample are listed, as sequenced in a study of CD4 T cells in relation to SARS-CoV-2 and coronaviruses. Sequencing used immunoSEQ multiplex PCR; TCRdb keeps in-frame clones, though not all of them. The profile shows tens of thousands of clones, 93% of them singletons. The unexposed donors gave CD4+ T cells in about 2010-2019, prior to COVID-19. The sample consisted of naive CD4+ T cells from PBMCs. Sample subset: naive CD4+ T cells isolated by negative enrichment. These receptors were obtained from a human donor in good health.

The chain employs TRBV11-2 and TRBJ2-5; D is perhaps TRBD1 (6 bases). This CDR3 region has 14 residues. Germline-derived CDR1 and CDR2 are SGHAT and FQNNGV. Deletions cut 5 bases from V and 2 bases from J, with 12 bases between. CDR3 region: CASSLGQRQETQYF. Written as DNA, the CDR3 is TGTGCCAGCAGCCTTGGACAGAGACAAGAGACCCAGTACTTC.

The CDR3 bases are TGCGCCAGCAGCTTACCTCAGGGTCACTATAATTCACCCCTCCACTTT. Amino acids: CASSLPQGHYNSPLHF. This chain joins TRBV5-1 and TRBJ1-6; a weak D match, TRBD1 (5 bases). V lost 2 bases to trimming and J lost 3 bases, with 12 bases between them. The CDR3 extends over 16 amino acids. From germline, CDR1 is SGHRS and CDR2 YFSETQ.

The chain links TRBV5-1 to TRBJ2-7; TRBD1 matches at 10 bases. Germline V gene lookup returns CDR1 SGHRS and CDR2 YFSETQ. The length of the CDR3 is 14 residues. V lost 4 bases, J lost 2 bases, and 3 bases stayed unmatched. CDR3 nucleotides: TGCGCCAGCAGCGCGGGACAGGGGACCTACGAGCAGTACTTC. This sequence encodes CASSAGQGTYEQYF. The full variable domain, in which reference TRBV5-1 and TRBJ2-7 provide the parts outside the CDR3, is KAGVTQTPRYLIKTRGQQVTLSCSPISGHRSVSWYQQTPGQGLQFLFEYFSETQRNKGNFPGRFSGRQFSNSRSEMNVSTLELGDSALYLCASSAGQGTYEQYFGPGTRLTVT.

The J gene is TRBJ2-5, the V gene TRBV7-6; the D is unclear. This CDR3 contains 15 residues. With 4 bases removed from V and 5 bases from J, the gap between germline ends came to 17 bases. The germline CDR1 and CDR2 sequences are SGHVS and FNYEAQ. The CDR3 here is CASSSPTDSHETQYF. DNA for the CDR3: TGTGCCAGCAGCTCCCCCACCGATTCACACGAGACCCAGTACTTC.

V and J are TRBV13 and TRBJ2-5; D is possibly TRBD1 (6 bases). With 2 bases removed from V and 3 bases from J, the gap between germline ends came to 7 bases. CDR1 PRHDT and CDR2 FYEKMQ come from the germline V gene (reference sequence). The CDR3 has 13 residues. The CDR3 DNA reads as TGTGCCAGCAGCTTAAACAGGGAAGAGACCCAGTACTTC. Residues: CASSLNREETQYF.

This clone has only a few counts. The gene calls are TRBV12-3 or TRBV12-4 and TRBJ2-2; possibly TRBD1 for D (6 bases). V was clipped by 5 bases and J by 5 bases, with 9 bases between them. This CDR3 contains 13 residues. The CDR3 loop is CASSPGVTGELFF. The CDR3 DNA reads as TGTGCCAGCAGTCCAGGGGTAACCGGGGAGCTGTTTTTT.

The rearrangement uses TRBV15 and TRBJ1-4, with a tentative D call TRBD1 (6 bases). The CDR3 is made up of 14 amino acids. Germline V gene data show CDR1 as LNHNV and CDR2 as YYDKDF (reference sequence). V was trimmed by 5 bases and J by 11 bases, leaving 18 bases between them. The CDR3 spells CATSVQGRMDKLFF. The CDR3 coding sequence is TGTGCCACCAGCGTACAGGGTCGAATGGATAAACTGTTTTTT.

V usage is TRBV20-1 and J usage is TRBJ1-2; maybe TRBD1 (5 bases). Trimming cost V 3 bases and J 7 bases, with 18 bases left between them. The CDR3 consists of 14 residues. Germline CDR1 reads DFQATT; CDR2 reads SNEGSKA (reference sequence). The CDR3 sequence is CSASAVQGVRGYTF. DNA for the CDR3: TGCAGTGCTAGTGCCGTCCAGGGTGTTCGTGGCTACACCTTC.

The V and J genes are TRBV5-4 and TRBJ2-1; D gene uncertain. CDR3 size: 15 residues. The ends were cut back, 3 bases at V and 0 bases at J, with 10 bases in the middle. Germline V gene sequence: CDR1 SGHNT, CDR2 YYREEE (reference sequence). CDR3 region: CASSSLVGSYNEQFF. CDR3 nucleotides: TGTGCCAGCAGCTCACTTGTTGGCTCCTACAATGAGCAGTTCTTC.

The V and J genes are TRBV10-3 and TRBJ1-4; weak D call: TRBD1 (5 bases). The CDR3 is 13 amino acids. Per germline, CDR1 ENHRY and CDR2 SYGVKD. The V gene lost 3 bases and the J gene lost 8 bases, with 10 bases spanning the gap. CDR3 DNA: TGTGCCATCAGTGATCGGGGGAGAGAAAAACTGTTTTTT. This sequence encodes CAISDRGREKLFF.

This chain uses TRBV18 with TRBJ2-3; no clear D gene. V lost 3 bases, J lost 9 bases, and 10 bases lay in between. The CDR3 spans 12 residues. From germline, CDR1 is KGHSH and CDR2 LQKENI. For the CDR3, the DNA is TGTGCCAGCTCACCGGCTGGGATCACGCAGTATTTT. This gives the protein CASSPAGITQYF.

This clone was detected a few times. The chain links TRBV5-4 to TRBJ2-3, with 10 positions matching TRBD2. The CDR3 loop spans 16 amino acids. Germline V CDR1 and CDR2: SGHNT, YYREEE (reference sequence). Trimming removed 4 bases from V and 0 bases from J; junction bases left unmatched: 5. For the CDR3, the DNA is TGTGCCAGCAGCCGGACTAGCGGCTCTAGCACAGATACGCAGTATTTT. This translates into CASSRTSGSSTDTQYF.

The chain has TRBV3-1 (or the pseudogene TRBV3-2) and TRBJ2-1; 15 bases are a match to TRBD2. V lost 4 bases and J lost 3; bases outside the gene matches: 10. The CDR3 sequence is 19 residues long. Germline V CDR1 and CDR2: LGHDT, YNNKEL (reference sequence). The CDR3 protein is CASSPRTSGGAFHYNEQFF. In nucleotides, the CDR3 is TGTGCCAGCAGCCCCAGGACTAGCGGGGGGGCATTTCACTACAATGAGCAGTTCTTC.

Worth noting for this clone: The sample has other DNA sequences that encode this CDR3 too. The chain employs TRBV3-1 (or the pseudogene TRBV3-2) and TRBJ1-1, with D uncertain. Germline V gives CDR1 LGHDT, CDR2 YNNKEL (reference sequence). The V end lost 1 base, the J end lost 1 base, and 7 bases lay between the germline ends. The CDR3 has 14 residues. This CDR3 is CASSQVSGNTEAFF. The CDR3 nucleotides are TGTGCCAGCAGCCAAGTCTCCGGGAACACTGAAGCTTTCTTT.

The genes are TRBV5-1 and TRBJ2-5; TRBD2 agrees at 9 bases. The CDR3 runs 16 residues. Germline V gene sequence: CDR1 SGHRS, CDR2 YFSETQ. The J segment lost 3 bases and the V segment lost 0 bases, leaving 6 bases of the junction unmatched. CDR3 sequence: CASSLERGAPEETQYF. In DNA, the CDR3 is TGCGCCAGCAGCTTGGAGCGGGGGGCCCCCGAAGAGACCCAGTACTTC. Full variable domain (missing parts from reference TRBV5-1 and TRBJ2-5): KAGVTQTPRYLIKTRGQQVTLSCSPISGHRSVSWYQQTPGQGLQFLFEYFSETQRNKGNFPGRFSGRQFSNSRSEMNVSTLELGDSALYLCASSLERGAPEETQYFGPGTRLLVL.

The table lists this clone with a count of one. The chain recombines TRBV27 with TRBJ2-1, with 7 positions matching TRBD2. The V and J ends lost 7 bases and 4 bases, in that order; junction bases with no gene match: 10. The CDR3 extends over 15 amino acids. Germline loops: CDR1 MNHEY, CDR2 SMNVEV (reference sequence). CDR3 sequence reads: CASMSTGTTYNEQFF. In DNA form, the CDR3 reads TGTGCCAGCATGTCGACCGGGACTACTTACAATGAGCAGTTCTTC.

The rearrangement links TRBV2 to TRBJ2-7; 14 nucleotides line up with TRBD2. The CDR3 length is 14 residues. The trim removed 6 bases at V and 5 bases at J, leaving 3 bases unmatched. In germline, CDR1 is SNHLY, CDR2 FYNNEI. CDR3 bases: TGTGCCAGCAGAGGACTAGCGGGAGGCAACGAGCAGTACTTC. Its translation is CASRGLAGGNEQYF.

Only one count was recorded for this clone. The chain uses TRBV5-6 and TRBJ1-4, with D tentatively TRBD1 (5 bases). Trimming took off 2 bases at V and 5 bases at J, with 13 bases between the two ends. The CDR3 consists of 15 residues. The germline V gene encodes CDR1 SGHDT and CDR2 YYEEEE. In nucleotides, the CDR3 is TGTGCCAGCAGCTTAATAGGGGATGAGAATGAAAAACTGTTTTTT. Its protein product is CASSLIGDENEKLFF.

The chain recombines TRBV9 with TRBJ2-1, with 7 bases matching TRBD2. The V and J ends lost 4 bases and 3 bases, in that order; junction bases with no gene match: 10. Germline CDR1 and CDR2: SGDLS and YYNGEE. The CDR3 runs 16 residues. The CDR3 loop is CASSPRASGGYNEQFF. CDR3 nucleotide sequence: TGTGCCAGCAGCCCTCGCGCTAGCGGAGGCTACAATGAGCAGTTCTTC.

This rearrangement joins TRBV2 to TRBJ2-1; 8 bases fit TRBD2. Germline loops: CDR1 SNHLY, CDR2 FYNNEI. V lost 0 bases, J lost 15 bases, and 7 bases stayed unmatched. The CDR3 totals 13 residues. The CDR3 coding sequence is TGTGCCAGCAGTGAAGCGTGGCGGGGGGCCCGGTTCTTC. This translates into CASSEAWRGARFF. Full variable domain (missing parts from reference TRBV2 and TRBJ2-1): EPEVTQTPSHQVTQMGQEVILRCVPISNHLYFYWYRQILGQKVEFLVSFYNNEISEKSEIFDDQFSVERPDGSNFTLKIRSTKLEDSAMYFCASSEAWRGARFFGPGTRLTVL.

CDR3 region: CASVSGQGRQGYTF. For the CDR3, the DNA is TGTGCCAGCGTCTCCGGCCAGGGCCGCCAAGGCTACACCTTC. V usage is TRBV6-5 and J usage is TRBJ1-2; tentative D call: TRBD1 (5 bases). CDR1 and CDR2 (germline): MNHEY, SVGAGI. V lost 8 bases and J lost 8, with 21 bases in between. The CDR3 length is 14 residues.

The chain combines TRBV7-2 with TRBJ2-7; possible D gene TRBD2, 5 bases. The germline V gene has CDR1 SGHTA and CDR2 FQGNSA. The CDR3 is 15 amino acids. V was cut by 1 base and J by 2 bases, with 12 bases left in between. CDR3 residues: CASSLGSGGAYEQYF. The DNA for the CDR3 is TGTGCCAGCAGCTTAGGGTCAGGAGGAGCCTACGAGCAGTACTTC.

This rearrangement joins TRBV20-1 to TRBJ2-3, with 7 bases matching TRBD2. Germline CDR1 and CDR2: DFQATT and SNEGSKA (reference sequence). This CDR3 has 16 amino acids. V was clipped by 3 bases and J by 0 bases; unmatched bases: 9. The CDR3 here is CSASRRGSGSTDTQYF. CDR3 DNA: TGCAGTGCTAGTAGGCGGGGGAGCGGGAGCACAGATACGCAGTATTTT.

The chain links TRBV15 to TRBJ2-1; D unresolved. V was shortened by 3 bases and J by 2 bases, with 5 bases between the two germline ends. This CDR3 is 13 amino acids long. Germline CDR1 and CDR2: LNHNV and YYDKDF (reference sequence). CDR3 DNA: TGTGCCACCAGCAGCCCCACCTACAATGAGCAGTTCTTC. It is translated as CATSSPTYNEQFF. The full variable domain, completed using reference TRBV15 and TRBJ2-1, is DAMVIQNPRYQVTQFGKPVTLSCSQTLNHNVMYWYQQKSSQAPKLLFHYYDKDFNNEADTPDNFQSRRPNTSFCFLDIRSPGLGDTAMYLCATSSPTYNEQFFGPGTRLTVL.

The chain employs TRBV19 and TRBJ1-2; no firm D call. Per germline, CDR1 LNHDA and CDR2 SQIVND (reference sequence). This CDR3 contains 14 residues. V lost 4 bases and J 4 bases, leaving 13 bases between the germline ends. Here the CDR3 reads CASSTRSAGYGYTF. The CDR3 DNA sequence: TGTGCCAGTAGTACCCGATCCGCGGGCTATGGCTACACCTTC.